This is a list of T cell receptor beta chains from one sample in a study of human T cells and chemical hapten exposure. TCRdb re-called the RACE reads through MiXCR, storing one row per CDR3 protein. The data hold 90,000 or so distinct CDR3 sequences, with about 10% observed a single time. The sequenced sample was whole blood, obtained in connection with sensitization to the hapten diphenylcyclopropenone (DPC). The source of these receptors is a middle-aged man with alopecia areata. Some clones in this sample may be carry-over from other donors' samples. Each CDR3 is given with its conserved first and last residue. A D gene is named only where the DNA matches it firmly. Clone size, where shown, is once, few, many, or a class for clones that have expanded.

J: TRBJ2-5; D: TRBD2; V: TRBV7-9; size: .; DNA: TGTGCCAGCAGCTTGGGACTAGCGGGAAGGGGACAAGAGACCCAGTACTTC; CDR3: CASSLGLAGRGQETQYF
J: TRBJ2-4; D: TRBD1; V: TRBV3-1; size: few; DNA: TGTGCCAGCAGCCAAGCGGACAGGGGGCGATGGGACATTCAGTACTTC; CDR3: CASSQADRGRWDIQYF
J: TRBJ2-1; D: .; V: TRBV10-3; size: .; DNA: TGTGCCACGCGAAGCCGGACAGTCTCGACCCAAAATGAGCAGTTCTTC; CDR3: CATRSRTVSTQNEQFF
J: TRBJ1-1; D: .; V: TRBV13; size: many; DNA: TGTGCCAGCAGCTTTGGGCAGACCCGACTTGGGGGCACTGAAGCTTTCTTT; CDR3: CASSFGQTRLGGTEAFF
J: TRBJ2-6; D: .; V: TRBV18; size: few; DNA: TGTGCCAGCTCACCGGAAACTGGGGCCAACGTCCTGACTTTC; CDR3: CASSPETGANVLTF
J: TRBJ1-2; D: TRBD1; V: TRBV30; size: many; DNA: TGTGCCTGGAGTGTAAGATGGACAGGATATTCTAACTATGGCTACACCTTC; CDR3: CAWSVRWTGYSNYGYTF
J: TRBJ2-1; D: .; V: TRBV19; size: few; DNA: TGTGCCAGTAGTCAGGGGATAGGGACTGGGGATGAGCAGTTCTTC; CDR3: CASSQGIGTGDEQFF
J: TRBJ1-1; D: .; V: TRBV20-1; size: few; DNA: TGCAGTGCTAGGTGGACGATTAGCACTGAAGCTTTCTTT; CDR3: CSARWTISTEAFF
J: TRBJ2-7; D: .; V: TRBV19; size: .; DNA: TGTGCCAGTTATTCGGGCAGAAGGAATGACGAGCAGTACTTC; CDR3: CASYSGRRNDEQYF
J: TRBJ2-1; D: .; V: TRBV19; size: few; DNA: TGTGCCAGCCGGAGGGGCTACTACAATGAGCAGTTCTTC; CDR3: CASRRGYYNEQFF
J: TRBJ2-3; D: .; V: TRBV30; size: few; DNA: TGTGCCTGGAGTGTAGATACGCAGTATTTT; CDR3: CAWSVDTQYF
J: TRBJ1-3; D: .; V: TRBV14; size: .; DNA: TGTGCCAGCAGTGGAACAGTTGGAAACACCATATATTTT; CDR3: CASSGTVGNTIYF
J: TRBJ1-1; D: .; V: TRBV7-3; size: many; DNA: TGTGCCAGCAGCTCTGGCCTTCGGAACACTGAAGCTTTCTTT; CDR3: CASSSGLRNTEAFF
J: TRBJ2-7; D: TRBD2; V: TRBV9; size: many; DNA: TGTGCCAGCAGCGTAGGCTTGGGGACTAGCGGGGGCGAGCAGTACTTC; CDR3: CASSVGLGTSGGEQYF
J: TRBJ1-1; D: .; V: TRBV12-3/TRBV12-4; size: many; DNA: TGTGCCAGCAGGCCCCAGGGGACCACTGAAGCTTTCTTT; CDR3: CASRPQGTTEAFF
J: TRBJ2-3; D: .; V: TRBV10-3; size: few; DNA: TGTGCCATCAGACCTGGTATTAGCGGCCTCACAGATACGCAGTATTTT; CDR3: CAIRPGISGLTDTQYF
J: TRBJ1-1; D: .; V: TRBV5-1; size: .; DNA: TGCGCCAGCAGCTTGGAAGTGACAGCGAACACTGAAGCTTTCTTT; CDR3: CASSLEVTANTEAFF
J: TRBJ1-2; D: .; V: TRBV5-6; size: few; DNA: TGTGCCAGCAGCGAGGGACACCCCAACTATGGCTACACCTTC; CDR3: CASSEGHPNYGYTF
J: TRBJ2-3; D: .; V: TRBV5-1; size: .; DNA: TGCGCCAGCAGCCCGACCCTCGGCGGTACAGATACGCAGTATTTT; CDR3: CASSPTLGGTDTQYF
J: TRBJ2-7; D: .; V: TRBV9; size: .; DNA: TGTGCCAGCAGCGCGGGGTACGAGCAGTACTTC; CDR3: CASSAGYEQYF
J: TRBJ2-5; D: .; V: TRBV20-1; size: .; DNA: TGCAGTGCTAGACCCCACCAAGAGACCCAGTACTTC; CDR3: CSARPHQETQYF
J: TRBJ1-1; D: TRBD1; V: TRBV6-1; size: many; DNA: TGTGCCAGCTTTTCCGGGACAGGGAATAGGATCACTGAAGCTTTCTTT; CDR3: CASFSGTGNRITEAFF
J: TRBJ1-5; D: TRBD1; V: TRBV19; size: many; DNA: TGTGCCAGTAGTGTTACAGGGGGCAATCAGCCCCAGCATTTT; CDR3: CASSVTGGNQPQHF
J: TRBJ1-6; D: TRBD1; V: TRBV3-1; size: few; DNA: TGTGCCAGCAGCCAGGACAGGGGCTCTCCCTATAATTCACCCCTCCACTTT; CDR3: CASSQDRGSPYNSPLHF
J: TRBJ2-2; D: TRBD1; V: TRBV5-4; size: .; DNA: TGTGCCAGCAGCTCGGACAGGCCCGGGGAGCTGTTTTTT; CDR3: CASSSDRPGELFF
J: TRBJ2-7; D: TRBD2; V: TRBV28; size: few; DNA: TGTGCCAGCAGTTTATTTAGTAGCGGGTCCTACGAGCAGTACTTC; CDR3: CASSLFSSGSYEQYF
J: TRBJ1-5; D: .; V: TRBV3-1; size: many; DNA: TGTGCCAGCAGCCAACAACAGGGCGGTCAGCCCCAGCATTTT; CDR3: CASSQQQGGQPQHF
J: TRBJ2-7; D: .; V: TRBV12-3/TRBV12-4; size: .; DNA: TGTGCCAGCAGTTTAGAGGGGGGTCGAATCTTCGAGCAGTACTTC; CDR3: CASSLEGGRIFEQYF
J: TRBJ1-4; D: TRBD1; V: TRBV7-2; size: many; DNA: TGTGCCAGCAGACCCGGGACAGAGGCTGAAAAACTGTTTTTT; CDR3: CASRPGTEAEKLFF
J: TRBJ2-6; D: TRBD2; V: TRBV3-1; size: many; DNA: TGTGCCAGCAGCCCGCGTCATATTACTAGCGCCAAGATCTCTGGGGCCAACGTCCTGACTTTC; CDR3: CASSPRHITSAKISGANVLTF
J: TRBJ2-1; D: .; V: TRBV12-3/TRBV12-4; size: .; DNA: TGTGCCAGCAGTTTAGGTGGGGGTTCCTACAATGAGCAGTTCTTC; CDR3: CASSLGGGSYNEQFF
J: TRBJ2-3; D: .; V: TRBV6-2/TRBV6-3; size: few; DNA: TGTGCCAGCAGTTACGGCCCCGGCGACAGCACAGATACGCAGTATTTT; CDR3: CASSYGPGDSTDTQYF
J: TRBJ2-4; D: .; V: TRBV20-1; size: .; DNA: TGCAGTGCTAGAGATCGGGGGAGCGGCCTAGCCAAAAACATTCAGTACTTC; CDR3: CSARDRGSGLAKNIQYF
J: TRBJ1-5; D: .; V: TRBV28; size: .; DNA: TGTGCCAGCAGTCCAGGTTCGCATCAGCCCCAGCATTTT; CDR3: CASSPGSHQPQHF